This entry describes one TCR beta chain. Its antigen remains unidentified. Using immunoSEQ multiplex PCR, the repertoire was profiled, and TCRdb retains in-frame clones only, with some absent. The table shows around 440,000 clones, with roughly four fifths occurring only once. Trimming stripped 6 bases from V and 0 bases from J, with 9 bases between. The length of the CDR3 is 13 residues. Germline V gene sequence: CDR1 MNHNY, CDR2 SVGAGI (reference sequence). The data were taken from a study of shared clonotypes between healthy human individuals. Broader study findings: Represented genetic and exposure-history diversity was restricted by having few donors.

V and J are TRBV6-6 and TRBJ2-7; D assignment may be TRBD1 or TRBD2 (5 bases each). The TCR comes from a middle-aged woman in good health. Some clones in this sample may be carry-over from other donors' samples. The specimen sequenced was PBMCs. The CDR3 bases are TGTGCCAGCAGCCGGGACCTCTCCTACGAGCAGTACTTC. It translates to CASSRDLSYEQYF.